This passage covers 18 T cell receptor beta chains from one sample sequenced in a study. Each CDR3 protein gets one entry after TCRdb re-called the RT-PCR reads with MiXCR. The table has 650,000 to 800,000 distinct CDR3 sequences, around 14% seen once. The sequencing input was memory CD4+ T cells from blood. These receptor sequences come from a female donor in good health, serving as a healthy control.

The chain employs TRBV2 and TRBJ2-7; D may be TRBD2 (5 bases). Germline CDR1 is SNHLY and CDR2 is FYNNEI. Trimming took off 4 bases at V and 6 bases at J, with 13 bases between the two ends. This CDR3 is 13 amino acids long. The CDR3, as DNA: TGTGCCAGCAGTGGGCCCCTAGCCGGCGAGCAGTACTTC. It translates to CASSGPLAGEQYF.

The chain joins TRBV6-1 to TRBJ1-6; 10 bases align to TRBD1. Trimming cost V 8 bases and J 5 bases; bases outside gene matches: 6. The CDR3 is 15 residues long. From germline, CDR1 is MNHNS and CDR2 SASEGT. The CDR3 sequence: CASVPGQGNNSPLHF. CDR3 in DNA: TGTGCCAGCGTCCCGGGACAGGGGAATAATTCACCCCTCCACTTT.

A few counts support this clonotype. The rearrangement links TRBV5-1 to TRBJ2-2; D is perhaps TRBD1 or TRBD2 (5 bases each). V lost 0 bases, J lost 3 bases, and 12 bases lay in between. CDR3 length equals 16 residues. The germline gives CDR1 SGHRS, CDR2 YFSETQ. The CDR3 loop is CASSLARRGDTGELFF. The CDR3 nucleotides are TGCGCCAGCAGCTTGGCCCGAAGGGGAGACACCGGGGAGCTGTTTTTT.

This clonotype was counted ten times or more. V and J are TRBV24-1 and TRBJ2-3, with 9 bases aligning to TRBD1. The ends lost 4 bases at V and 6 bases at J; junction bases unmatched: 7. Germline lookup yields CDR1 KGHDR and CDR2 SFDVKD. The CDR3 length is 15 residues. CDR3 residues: CATSDSGTGPDTQYF. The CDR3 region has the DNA TGTGCCACCAGTGACTCCGGGACAGGGCCCGATACGCAGTATTTT.

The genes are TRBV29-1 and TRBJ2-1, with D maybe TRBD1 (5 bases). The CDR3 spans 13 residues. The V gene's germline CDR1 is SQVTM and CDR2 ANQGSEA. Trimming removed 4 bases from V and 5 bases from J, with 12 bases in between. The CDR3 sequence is CSVVSRADNEQFF. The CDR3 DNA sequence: TGCAGCGTTGTGTCCAGGGCTGACAATGAGCAGTTCTTC.

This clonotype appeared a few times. CDR3 protein: CASNVQLNTEAFF. The CDR3 DNA reads as TGTGCCAGCAACGTACAATTGAACACTGAAGCTTTCTTT. The V call is TRBV6-1, the J call TRBJ1-1; D unresolved. The CDR3 has 13 amino acids. CDR1 is MNHNS and CDR2 is SASEGT in the germline V gene. The V end lost 7 bases, the J end lost 0 bases, and 9 bases lay between the germline ends.

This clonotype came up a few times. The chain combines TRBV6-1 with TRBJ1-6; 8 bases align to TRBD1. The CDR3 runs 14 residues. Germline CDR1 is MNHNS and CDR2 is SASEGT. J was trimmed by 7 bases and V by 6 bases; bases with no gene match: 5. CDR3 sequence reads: CASRDRVENSPLHF. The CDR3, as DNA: TGTGCCAGCAGGGACAGGGTGGAGAATTCACCCCTCCACTTT.

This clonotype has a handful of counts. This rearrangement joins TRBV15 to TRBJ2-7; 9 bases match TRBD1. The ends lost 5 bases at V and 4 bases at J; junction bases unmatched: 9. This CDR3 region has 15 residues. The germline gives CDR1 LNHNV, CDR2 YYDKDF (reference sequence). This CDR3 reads CATSWARDRVYEQYF. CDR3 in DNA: TGTGCCACCAGCTGGGCCCGGGACAGGGTTTACGAGCAGTACTTC.

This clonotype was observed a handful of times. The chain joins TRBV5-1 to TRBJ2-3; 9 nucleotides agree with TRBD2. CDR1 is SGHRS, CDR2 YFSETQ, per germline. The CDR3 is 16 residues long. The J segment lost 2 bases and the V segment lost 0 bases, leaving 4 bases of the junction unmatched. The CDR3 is CASSLEAGGVTDTQYF. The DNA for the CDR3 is TGCGCCAGCAGCTTGGAGGCGGGAGGGGTCACAGATACGCAGTATTTT. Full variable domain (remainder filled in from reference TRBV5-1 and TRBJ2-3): KAGVTQTPRYLIKTRGQQVTLSCSPISGHRSVSWYQQTPGQGLQFLFEYFSETQRNKGNFPGRFSGRQFSNSRSEMNVSTLELGDSALYLCASSLEAGGVTDTQYFGPGTRLTVL.

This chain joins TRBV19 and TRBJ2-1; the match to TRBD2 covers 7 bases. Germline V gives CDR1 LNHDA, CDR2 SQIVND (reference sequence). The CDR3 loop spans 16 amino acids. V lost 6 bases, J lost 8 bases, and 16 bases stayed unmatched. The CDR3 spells CASRSFEGGPGHEQFF. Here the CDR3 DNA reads TGTGCCAGTAGGTCTTTTGAGGGAGGGCCTGGGCATGAGCAGTTCTTC.

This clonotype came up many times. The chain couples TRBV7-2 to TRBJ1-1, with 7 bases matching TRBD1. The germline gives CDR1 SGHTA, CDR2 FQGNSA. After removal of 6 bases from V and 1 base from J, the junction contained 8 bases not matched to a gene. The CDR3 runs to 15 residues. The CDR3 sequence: CASSSTGDGNTEAFF. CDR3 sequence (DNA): TGTGCCAGCAGTTCAACAGGGGACGGGAACACTGAAGCTTTCTTT.

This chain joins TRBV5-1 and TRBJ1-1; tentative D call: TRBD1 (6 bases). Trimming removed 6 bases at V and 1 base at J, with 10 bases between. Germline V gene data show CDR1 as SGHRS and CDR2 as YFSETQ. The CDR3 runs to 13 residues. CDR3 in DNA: TGCGCCAGCACCAGGGGTGAGAACACTGAAGCTTTCTTT. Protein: CASTRGENTEAFF.

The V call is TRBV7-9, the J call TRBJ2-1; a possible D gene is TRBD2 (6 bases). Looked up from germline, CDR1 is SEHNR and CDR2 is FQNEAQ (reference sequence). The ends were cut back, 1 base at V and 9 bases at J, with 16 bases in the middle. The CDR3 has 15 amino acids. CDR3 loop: CASSLVIPGVSEQFF. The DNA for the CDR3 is TGTGCCAGCAGCTTAGTGATCCCGGGAGTTAGTGAGCAGTTCTTC.

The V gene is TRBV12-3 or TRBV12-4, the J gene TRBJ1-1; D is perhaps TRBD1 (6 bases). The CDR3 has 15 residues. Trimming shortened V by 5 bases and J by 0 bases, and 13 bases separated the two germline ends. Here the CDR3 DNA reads TGTGCCAGCAGTCCGGGACACACGTTGAACACTGAAGCTTTCTTT. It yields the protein CASSPGHTLNTEAFF.

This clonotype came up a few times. The CDR3 DNA sequence: TGTGCCAGCAGCCAAGATGTGACAGGGACCCAGTACTTC. Amino acid sequence: CASSQDVTGTQYF. The chain combines TRBV3-1 with TRBJ2-5; possible D gene TRBD1, 6 bases. CDR1 is LGHDT, CDR2 YNNKEL, per germline (reference sequence). The CDR3 is 13 amino acids. The germline V and J ends were trimmed by 0 bases and 7 bases, with 9 bases remaining between them.

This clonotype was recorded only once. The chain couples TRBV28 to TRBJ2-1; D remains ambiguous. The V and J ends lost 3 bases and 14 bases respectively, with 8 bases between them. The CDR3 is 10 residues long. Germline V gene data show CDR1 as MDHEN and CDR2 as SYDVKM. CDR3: CASSFTRKFF. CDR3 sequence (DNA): TGTGCCAGCAGTTTTACGAGAAAGTTCTTC.

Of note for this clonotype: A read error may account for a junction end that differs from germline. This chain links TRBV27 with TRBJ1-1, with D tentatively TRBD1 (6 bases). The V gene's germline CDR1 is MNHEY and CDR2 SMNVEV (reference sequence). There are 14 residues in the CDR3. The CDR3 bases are TGTGCCAGCAGTTTACACAATCCAGGGGCTGAAGCCTTCTTT. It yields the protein CASSLHNPGAEAFF.

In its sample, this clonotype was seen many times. This chain's CDR3 is CASSLLAGDEQFF. The CDR3 DNA sequence: TGTGCCAGCAGTTTGCTGGCCGGGGATGAGCAGTTCTTC. V is TRBV12-3 or TRBV12-4 and J is TRBJ2-1, with D tentatively TRBD2 (5 bases). Trimming took off 3 bases at V and 8 bases at J, with 11 bases between the two ends. The length of the CDR3 is 13 residues.